A single sample gave rise to the 5 T cell receptor beta chains below, sequenced in a study of cytomegalovirus exposure and HLA in healthy donors. Libraries were prepared by immunoSEQ multiplex PCR; TCRdb keeps only in-frame clonotypes and omits some of them. The repertoire holds more than 110,000 clones, with approximately 94% as singletons. What was sequenced was PBMCs. Receptor source: a young man in good health and CMV-seropositive.

The J gene is TRBJ2-1, the V gene TRBV5-1, with TRBD2 as a possible D gene (5 bases). CDR3 length equals 13 residues. V dropped 8 bases and J dropped 8 bases, with 17 bases sitting between them. Germline CDR1 is SGHRS and CDR2 is YFSETQ. The CDR3 DNA is TGCGCCAGTTCCCCGGGGAGCTCTTATGAGCAGTTCTTC. It yields the protein CASSPGSSYEQFF.

J is TRBJ2-2 and V is TRBV2; 11 bases match TRBD2. CDR3 size: 15 residues. The germline gives CDR1 SNHLY, CDR2 FYNNEI. The J segment lost 3 bases and the V segment lost 4 bases, leaving 1 base of the junction unmatched. The CDR3 reads CASSVSGGDTGELFF. The CDR3 DNA reads TGTGCCAGCAGTGTTAGCGGGGGGGACACCGGGGAGCTGTTTTTT.

The chain links TRBV5-4 to TRBJ2-3, with 10 bases fitting TRBD2. The CDR3 runs 15 residues. Germline lookup yields CDR1 SGHNT and CDR2 YYREEE (reference sequence). Trimming took 4 bases from V and 4 from J; bases not matched to a gene: 6. The CDR3 region is CASSDQREGADTQYF. The DNA for the CDR3 is TGTGCCAGCAGCGACCAGCGGGAGGGTGCAGATACGCAGTATTTT.

The V call is TRBV5-6, the J call TRBJ2-2, with a weak D call TRBD1 (5 bases). Germline CDR1 is SGHDT and CDR2 is YYEEEE. Trimming shortened V by 4 bases and J by 5 bases, and 18 bases separated the two germline ends. This CDR3 has 16 residues. The CDR3 nucleotides read TGTGCCAGCAGCCCCTGGACAAGCAGGGTGACCGGGGAGCTGTTTTTT. This encodes CASSPWTSRVTGELFF.

The V call is TRBV2, the J call TRBJ2-7; D is possibly TRBD1 (6 bases). Germline values: CDR1 SNHLY, CDR2 FYNNEI. Trimming left V 2 bases short and J 3 bases short, with 14 bases between. The CDR3 extends over 15 amino acids. The CDR3 DNA reads TGTGCCAGCAGTGAACCCCGGACAGCAGACTACGAGCAGTACTTC. Its protein product is CASSEPRTADYEQYF.